This T cell receptor (beta chain) is from a study of blood T cell repertoires in COVID-19. The wider study: From the United States, Italy and Spain came samples of acute and convalescent COVID-19.

With V trimmed by 3 bases and J by 2 bases, 2 bases remained unmatched. Germline V gene sequence: CDR1 MGHRA, CDR2 YSYEKL. This CDR3 is 16 amino acids long. Categorization into cohorts depended on clinical history that participants reported. Recovered status in Cohort 3 required two negative PCRs, clearance, or symptom resolution. The assay was immunoSEQ multiplex PCR, and TCRdb's table has in-frame clones only and misses some. The table includes about 140,000 clones, approximately 87% detected once. The gene calls are TRBV4-1 and TRBJ2-2, with TRBD2 matching 11 bases. This receptor was taken from a man aged 55 to 70 who had recovered from COVID-19. Material: PBMCs or T cells enriched from blood (not recorded which). CDR3 amino acids: CASSHGLAGNTGELFF. As DNA, the CDR3 is TGCGCCAGCAGCCACGGACTAGCGGGTAACACCGGGGAGCTGTTTTTT.